These 21 T cell receptor beta chains were all obtained from the same sample, sequenced in a study of OX40 agonist ivuxolimab in advanced cancers. Assay: immunoSEQ multiplex PCR; the TCRdb copy retains only in-frame clones and omits some. The data hold approximately 99,000 clones, with more than 95% observed a single time. The specimen comprised CD4+ or CD8+ T cells sorted from blood, sampled in a trial of the OX40 agonist ivuxolimab. These receptors were collected from an adult with an advanced solid tumor such as melanoma, head and neck, liver or kidney cancer.

This sequence joins TRBV19 and TRBJ2-3; possible D gene TRBD1, 6 bases. This CDR3 spans 20 amino acids. Trimming left V 0 bases short and J 3 bases short, with 25 bases between. Germline loops: CDR1 LNHDA, CDR2 SQIVND (reference sequence). CDR3 residues: CASSIDHWTGTTTGTDTQYF. As DNA, the CDR3 is TGTGCCAGTAGTATAGATCATTGGACCGGGACGACTACAGGGACAGATACGCAGTATTTT.

The V call is TRBV21-1, the J call TRBJ2-1; TRBD2, the D gene given by the table, was not confirmed from the DNA. TRBV21-1 is classified as a pseudogene. CDR3 length: 16 residues. The CDR3 nucleotides are TGTGCCAGCAGCGCGCCTAGGAGCGGGGGAGGGAATGAGCAGTTCTTC. Amino acids: CASSAPRSGGGNEQFF.

This clone has just one count. The J gene is TRBJ1-2, the V gene TRBV11-2, with a tentative D call TRBD1 (5 bases). Trimming cost V 3 bases and J 7 bases, with 12 bases left between them. Germline-derived CDR1 and CDR2 are SGHAT and FQNNGV. The CDR3 has 13 amino acids. This chain's CDR3 is CASSLGRDRGYTF. DNA of the CDR3: TGTGCCAGCAGCTTGGGCAGGGATCGTGGCTACACCTTC.

V is TRBV7-3 and J is TRBJ2-7; D might be TRBD2 (5 bases). Trimming removed 3 bases from V and 5 bases from J, with 11 bases in between. The CDR3 is 13 amino acids. Germline-derived CDR1 and CDR2 are SGHTA and FQGTGA. The CDR3 region has the DNA TGTGCCAGCAGCTTGACTGAGGGTAACGAGCAGTACTTC. It encodes CASSLTEGNEQYF.

J is TRBJ1-3 and V is TRBV28; TRBD1 agrees at 10 bases. V lost 6 bases and J lost 2; bases outside the gene matches: 4. Germline V gene data show CDR1 as MDHEN and CDR2 as SYDVKM. CDR3 size: 15 residues. The CDR3 region is CASSLGTGAGNTIYF. In DNA, the CDR3 is TGTGCCAGCAGCCTAGGGACAGGGGCTGGAAACACCATATATTTT.

The rearrangement joins TRBV9 to TRBJ2-5; 7 bases match TRBD1. Germline CDR1 SGDLS, CDR2 YYNGEE. CDR3 length: 14 amino acids. V gave up 2 bases and J gave up 3 bases; unmatched junction bases: 4. CDR3 nucleotides: TGTGCCAGCAGCGTTTTTGGGACAGAAGAGACCCAGTACTTC. It codes for CASSVFGTEETQYF.

J is TRBJ2-1 and V is TRBV29-1, with D unclear. Trimming stripped 6 bases from V and 1 base from J, with 10 bases between. Germline V gene sequence: CDR1 SQVTM, CDR2 ANQGSEA. CDR3 length: 13 amino acids. The CDR3 here is CSVRAMSYNEQFF. DNA for the CDR3: TGCAGCGTAAGAGCAATGTCCTACAATGAGCAGTTCTTC.

The chain links TRBV28 to TRBJ2-3, with TRBD1 matching over 9 bases. This CDR3 spans 17 amino acids. The germline CDR1 and CDR2 sequences are MDHEN and SYDVKM. The ends lost 6 bases at V and 3 bases at J; junction bases unmatched: 13. The CDR3 nucleotides are TGTGCCAGCAGCCTTTTTCCACCCGGGACAGGGACAGATACGCAGTATTTT. Amino acids: CASSLFPPGTGTDTQYF.

The genes are TRBV6-1 and TRBJ1-2; no clear D gene. V was pared by 2 bases and J by 0 bases, with 13 bases between. Per the germline V gene, CDR1 is MNHNS and CDR2 is SASEGT. The CDR3 length is 16 residues. The CDR3 loop is CASSELGSQANYGYTF. The CDR3 nucleotides read TGTGCCAGCAGTGAATTGGGATCGCAAGCTAACTATGGCTACACCTTC.

The CDR3 DNA reads as TGTGCCAGCAGCCGTAAGAATGGGCAGTATTTT. The encoded protein is CASSRKNGQYF. The chain has TRBV5-6 and TRBJ2-3; the D is unclear. The CDR3 loop spans 11 amino acids. Deletions cut 4 bases from V and 11 bases from J, with 11 bases between. Germline V gene sequence: CDR1 SGHDT, CDR2 YYEEEE.

Only one count was recorded for this clone. The chain is built from TRBV5-4 and TRBJ1-1, with a tentative D call TRBD1 (5 bases). CDR1 and CDR2 (germline): SGHNT, YYREEE (reference sequence). V dropped 6 bases and J dropped 2 bases, with 20 bases sitting between them. The CDR3 contains 16 residues. The CDR3 nucleotides are TGTGCCAGCATCCAGACAGTCTCATCGGTTAACACTGAAGCTTTCTTT. Translated, it gives CASIQTVSSVNTEAFF.

The V and J genes are TRBV11-2 and TRBJ2-7; D is possibly TRBD1 (6 bases). The germline V gene encodes CDR1 SGHAT and CDR2 FQNNGV. This CDR3 has 14 amino acids. Trimming removed 3 bases from V and 3 bases from J, with 12 bases in between. The CDR3 loop is CASSFGTGIYEQYF. Written as DNA, the CDR3 is TGTGCCAGCAGCTTCGGTACAGGGATCTACGAGCAGTACTTC.

The rearrangement uses TRBV2 and TRBJ2-1; D is uncertain. V lost 4 bases, J lost 5 bases, and 6 bases lay in between. The CDR3 extends over 12 amino acids. CDR1 is SNHLY, CDR2 FYNNEI, per germline. CDR3 amino acids: CASSGLNNEQFF. The CDR3 region has the DNA TGTGCCAGCAGTGGGCTCAACAATGAGCAGTTCTTC.

CDR3: CASSREEGTNEKLFF. CDR3 bases: TGTGCCAGCAGCCGGGAGGAGGGAACTAATGAAAAACTGTTTTTT. This chain connects TRBV21-1 to TRBJ1-4. TRBV21-1 is a documented pseudogene. The CDR3 consists of 15 residues.

The chain couples TRBV7-6 to TRBJ2-6; 7 positions agree with TRBD1. Losses at the gene ends were 1 base for V and 0 bases for J; bases not matched to a gene: 9. The CDR3 spans 19 residues. In germline, CDR1 is SGHVS, CDR2 FNYEAQ. This CDR3 is CASSLDDRVKLSGANVLTF. In DNA form, the CDR3 reads TGTGCCAGCAGCTTAGACGACAGGGTGAAGCTCTCTGGGGCCAACGTCCTGACTTTC.

The V gene is TRBV4-1, the J gene TRBJ1-5, with 7 nucleotides matching TRBD1. Trimming at V came to 0 bases and at J to 4 bases, leaving 9 bases not matched to a gene. CDR3 length: 17 amino acids. CDR1 and CDR2 from the germline V gene are MGHRA and YSYEKL. CDR3 amino acids: CASSQEPSGGLNQPQHF. In DNA form, the CDR3 reads TGCGCCAGCAGCCAAGAGCCCTCAGGGGGGCTGAATCAGCCCCAGCATTTT.

This sequence joins TRBV19 and TRBJ2-2; D might be TRBD1 (5 bases). CDR3 length: 13 residues. Germline CDR1 LNHDA, CDR2 SQIVND (reference sequence). The germline V and J ends were trimmed by 6 bases and 2 bases, with 7 bases remaining between them. The CDR3 here is CASRDSNTGELFF. The CDR3 bases are TGTGCCAGTAGAGACAGTAACACCGGGGAGCTGTTTTTT. The entire variable domain, with the rest obtained from reference TRBV19 and TRBJ2-2, is as follows: DGGITQSPKYLFRKEGQNVTLSCEQNLNHDAMYWYRQDPGQGLRLIYYSQIVNDFQKGDIAEGYSVSREKKESFPLTVTSAQKNPTAFYLCASRDSNTGELFFGEGSRLTVL.

The chain employs TRBV28 and TRBJ2-7; D uncertain. CDR1 and CDR2 from the germline V gene are MDHEN and SYDVKM. CDR3 length: 12 residues. V lost 7 bases and J 0 bases, leaving 7 bases between the germline ends. The CDR3 DNA is TGTGCCAGCAACGCATACTCCTACGAGCAGTACTTC. It codes for CASNAYSYEQYF.

The chain is built from TRBV9 and TRBJ2-7; D is unresolved. The length of the CDR3 is 14 residues. Germline V gives CDR1 SGDLS, CDR2 YYNGEE. The V gene lost 0 bases and the J gene lost 1 base, with 8 bases spanning the gap. CDR3 sequence reads: CASSVVGESYEQYF. The CDR3 DNA is TGTGCCAGCAGCGTAGTTGGCGAATCCTACGAGCAGTACTTC.

The gene calls are TRBV15 and TRBJ2-6; 9 bases fit TRBD1. Germline-derived CDR1 and CDR2 are LNHNV and YYDKDF (reference sequence). The V gene end was trimmed by 3 bases and the J gene end by 0 bases; junction bases not matched to a gene: 12. The CDR3 spans 20 residues. CDR3 loop: CATSSVGSTGGNSGANVLTF. The CDR3 region has the DNA TGTGCCACCAGCAGCGTCGGGTCGACAGGGGGGAACTCTGGGGCCAACGTCCTGACTTTC.

The chain links TRBV14 to TRBJ1-1; D perhaps matches TRBD1 (5 bases). This CDR3 has 15 residues. The V gene's germline CDR1 is SGHDN and CDR2 FVKESK. The germline V and J ends were trimmed by 2 bases and 1 base, with 11 bases remaining between them. The CDR3 loop is CASSQQRTGNTEAFF. CDR3 coding DNA: TGTGCCAGCAGCCAACAGCGCACAGGGAACACTGAAGCTTTCTTT.